Each of the 8 T cell receptor beta chains below was sequenced from the same sample in a study of cytomegalovirus exposure and HLA in healthy donors. This PCR relied on a set of 60 Vbeta primers and 13 Jbeta primers. The assay was immunoSEQ multiplex PCR, and TCRdb's table has in-frame clones only and misses some. This table has approximately 140,000 clones, 70% to 85% appearing once. Sequenced sample: PBMCs. Source of these receptors: a man in his fifties in good health and CMV-seronegative.

The chain employs TRBV7-9 and TRBJ1-5; 7 nucleotides agree with TRBD1. This CDR3 region has 15 residues. The junction had 8 bases not matched to a gene; V was cut back by 4 bases and J by 5 bases. Germline lookup yields CDR1 SEHNR and CDR2 FQNEAQ (reference sequence). The CDR3, as DNA: TGTGCCAGCAGCTCTAACAGGGGAGGAGATCAGCCCCAGCATTTT. This encodes CASSSNRGGDQPQHF.

The CDR3 nucleotides read TGTGCCACCAGCAGGTTAAACCGGAGCTCCTACAATGAGCAGTTCTTC. Its translation: CATSRLNRSSYNEQFF. This chain links TRBV15 with TRBJ2-1; D gene ambiguous. CDR1 is LNHNV, CDR2 YYDKDF, per germline (reference sequence). V was pared by 3 bases and J by 0 bases, with 12 bases between. The CDR3 has 16 amino acids.

V gene TRBV29-1 combines with J gene TRBJ1-1; D is unresolved. V shed 1 base and J shed 10 bases, with 13 bases lying between them. Germline CDR1 and CDR2: SQVTM and ANQGSEA. The CDR3 covers 12 residues. In DNA form, the CDR3 reads TGCAGCGTTGAAGGGGCAGCGGCTGCAGCTTTCTTT. This encodes CSVEGAAAAAFF. The whole variable domain, filled in from reference TRBV29-1 and TRBJ1-1, reads SAVISQKPSRDICQRGTSLTIQCQVDSQVTMMFWYRQQPGQSLTLIATANQGSEATYESGFVIDKFPISRPNLTFSTLTVSNMSPEDSSIYLCSVEGAAAAAFFGQGTRLTVV.

The chain carries TRBV9 and TRBJ2-2, with 10 bases matching TRBD2. The length of the CDR3 is 18 residues. Trimming removed 2 bases from V and 3 bases from J; junction bases left unmatched: 10. Germline V CDR1 and CDR2: SGDLS, YYNGEE. As DNA, the CDR3 is TGTGCCAGCAGCGTCAGCGGGGGGGCCTTTGTCGACACCGGGGAGCTGTTTTTT. It specifies CASSVSGGAFVDTGELFF.

This clone was seen once. V is TRBV11-2 and J is TRBJ1-1, with 8 bases that match TRBD1. CDR1 and CDR2 (germline): SGHAT, FQNNGV. Trimming cost V 5 bases and J 11 bases; bases outside gene matches: 13. The CDR3 contains 14 residues. The CDR3 DNA reads as TGTGCCAGCAGCCAAGGCCGGGACAGGATTGTGGCTTTCTTT. It translates to CASSQGRDRIVAFF. The full variable domain, with the rest looked up from reference TRBV11-2 and TRBJ1-1, is EAGVAQSPRYKIIEKRQSVAFWCNPISGHATLYWYQQILGQGPKLLIQFQNNGVVDDSQLPKDRFSAERLKGVDSTLKIQPAKLEDSAVYLCASSQGRDRIVAFFGQGTRLTVV.

This chain connects TRBV5-8 to TRBJ1-5; D perhaps matches TRBD1 (5 bases). Trimming stripped 0 bases from V and 0 bases from J, with 13 bases between. The CDR3 runs to 17 residues. CDR1 and CDR2 from the germline V gene are SGHTS and YDEGEE. CDR3 in DNA: TGTGCCAGCAGCTTGGGGGCAGGGATGCATAGCAATCAGCCCCAGCATTTT. Protein: CASSLGAGMHSNQPQHF.

This clone was counted once. The V and J genes are TRBV10-2 and TRBJ2-5; TRBD1 matches 8 bases. The J call may not be correct, given that the DNA end is closer to TRBJ2-7. Looked up from germline, CDR1 is WSHSY and CDR2 is SAAADI. The length of the CDR3 is 15 residues. The CDR3 reads CASPYPEQGAYEQYF. CDR3 nucleotides: TGCGCCAGCCCTTACCCCGAACAGGGGGCCTACGAGCAGTACTTC.

This chain links TRBV5-5 with TRBJ2-1, with TRBD2 as a possible D gene (5 bases). The germline V gene encodes CDR1 SGHKS and CDR2 YYEKEE (reference sequence). V was cut by 4 bases and J by 3 bases, with 11 bases left in between. The CDR3 has 14 amino acids. CDR3 sequence: CASSGPGNYNEQFF. In DNA form, the CDR3 reads TGTGCCAGCAGCGGACCGGGAAACTACAATGAGCAGTTCTTC. Full variable domain (remainder filled in from reference TRBV5-5 and TRBJ2-1): DAGVTQSPTHLIKTRGQQVTLRCSPISGHKSVSWYQQVLGQGPQFIFQYYEKEERGRGNFPDRFSARQFPNYSSELNVNALLLGDSALYLCASSGPGNYNEQFFGPGTRLTVL.